Shown below are 27 T cell receptor beta chains from a single sample sequenced in a study of CD8 T cells in Susac syndrome. Random-hexamer reverse transcription was applied to about 0.45 to 1 ug RNA. TCRdb ran MiXCR on the immunoSEQ multiplex PCR reads and lists one entry per CDR3 protein. Counted here are about 190,000 distinct CDR3 sequences, more than 85% occurring once; the ten biggest clones make up approximately 0.086%. Sequenced sample: CD4+ T cells from PBMCs. The receptors derive from a human donor with Susac syndrome.

V usage is TRBV7-2 and J usage is TRBJ2-5; TRBD1 aligns across 9 bases. The CDR3 consists of 16 residues. After removal of 0 bases from V and 4 bases from J, the junction contained 6 bases not matched to a gene. Germline-derived CDR1 and CDR2 are SGHTA and FQGNSA. DNA of the CDR3: TGTGCCAGCAGCTTAGCCACAGGGGGCTGGGGAGAGACCCAGTACTTC. Its protein is CASSLATGGWGETQYF.

This clonotype was found once. This chain joins TRBV3-1 and TRBJ1-1; D might be TRBD1 (6 bases). Germline V lookup: CDR1 LGHDT, CDR2 YNNKEL (reference sequence). The CDR3 has 14 amino acids. Trimming pared 1 base from V and 3 bases from J, leaving 9 bases between. DNA for the CDR3: TGTGCCAGCAGCCAAGTGGACAGCGACACTGAAGCTTTCTTT. This gives the protein CASSQVDSDTEAFF.

This clonotype was seen a single time. V is TRBV5-1 and J is TRBJ2-7; D is possibly TRBD1 (5 bases). V was shortened by 0 bases and J by 3 bases, with 25 bases between the two germline ends. Looked up from germline, CDR1 is SGHRS and CDR2 is YFSETQ. There are 19 residues in the CDR3. Here the CDR3 reads CASSLGPQLWGESYYEQYF. CDR3 nucleotides: TGCGCCAGCAGCTTGGGCCCCCAGCTATGGGGCGAGTCCTACTACGAGCAGTACTTC.

J is TRBJ2-1 and V is TRBV4-1, with D possibly being TRBD2 (5 bases). Trimming took 4 bases from V and 8 from J, leaving 21 bases between them. Germline values: CDR1 MGHRA, CDR2 YSYEKL. The CDR3 sequence is 16 residues long. The CDR3 protein is CASSPLPKQASYEQFF. The CDR3 coding sequence is TGCGCCAGCAGCCCTCTGCCGAAGCAGGCTAGCTATGAGCAGTTCTTC.

The gene calls are TRBV5-1 and TRBJ2-1, with a tentative D call TRBD2 (6 bases). Trimming stripped 2 bases from V and 7 bases from J, with 13 bases between. Germline V gene lookup returns CDR1 SGHRS and CDR2 YFSETQ. This CDR3 region has 14 residues. The DNA for the CDR3 is TGCGCCAGCAGCTTCGGAGGGAGTGCAAATGAGCAGTTCTTC. Its protein is CASSFGGSANEQFF.

The chain combines TRBV6-2 or TRBV6-3 with TRBJ2-7, with 13 bases aligning to TRBD2. This CDR3 contains 15 residues. Trimming took 4 bases from V and 4 from J; bases not matched to a gene: 4. Germline V gives CDR1 MNHEY, CDR2 SVGEGT. The CDR3 DNA reads as TGTGCCAGCAGTTCCGGGACTAGCGGGGTATACGAGCAGTACTTC. Encoded protein: CASSSGTSGVYEQYF.

V gene TRBV14 combines with J gene TRBJ2-1; 9 nucleotides line up with TRBD1. The CDR3 has 15 residues. CDR1 is SGHDN and CDR2 is FVKESK in the germline V gene. V was pared by 3 bases and J by 5 bases, with 5 bases of the junction left unmatched. CDR3 region: CASSQRDRGNNEQFF. The CDR3 nucleotides are TGTGCCAGCAGCCAGCGCGACAGGGGGAACAATGAGCAGTTCTTC.

The chain links TRBV7-6 to TRBJ2-7, with a tentative D call TRBD1 (6 bases). The V and J ends lost 5 bases and 3 bases respectively, with 11 bases between them. The CDR3 consists of 13 residues. Per germline, CDR1 SGHVS and CDR2 FNYEAQ. This chain's CDR3 is CASSRGTDYEQYF. As DNA, the CDR3 is TGTGCCAGCAGCAGGGGGACCGACTACGAGCAGTACTTC. Full variable domain (remainder filled in from reference TRBV7-6 and TRBJ2-7): GAGVSQSPRYKVTKRGQDVALRCDPISGHVSLYWYRQALGQGPEFLTYFNYEAQQDKSGLPNDRFSAERPEGSISTLTIQRTEQRDSAMYRCASSRGTDYEQYFGPGTRLTVT.

This chain joins TRBV28 and TRBJ2-5; a possible D gene is TRBD1 (5 bases). V was pared by 3 bases and J by 5 bases, with 16 bases between. There are 15 residues in the CDR3. Germline values: CDR1 MDHEN, CDR2 SYDVKM. In nucleotides, the CDR3 is TGTGCCAGCAGTTTTCCTCCAGGGAACGAGGAGACCCAGTACTTC. It translates to CASSFPPGNEETQYF.

The genes are TRBV9 and TRBJ2-5; 11 bases match TRBD1. Germline CDR1 and CDR2: SGDLS and YYNGEE. The junction had 4 bases not matched to a gene; V was cut back by 3 bases and J by 3 bases. CDR3 length: 15 amino acids. CDR3 protein: CASSEGQGGEETQYF. CDR3 bases: TGTGCCAGCAGCGAGGGACAGGGGGGCGAAGAGACCCAGTACTTC.

V usage is TRBV7-9 and J usage is TRBJ1-1; 8 nucleotides align to TRBD1. J lost 5 bases, V lost 4 bases, and 9 bases had no gene match. Per germline, CDR1 SEHNR and CDR2 FQNEAQ (reference sequence). The CDR3 has 15 residues. The CDR3 sequence: CASSYQQGVSTEAFF. The CDR3 bases are TGTGCCAGCAGCTACCAACAGGGGGTCTCAACTGAAGCTTTCTTT.

This sequence joins TRBV28 and TRBJ1-5; D gene unclear. CDR1 is MDHEN, CDR2 SYDVKM, per germline. V shed 3 bases and J shed 0 bases, with 12 bases lying between them. The CDR3 has 16 amino acids. CDR3 amino acids: CASSLPTLNSNQPQHF. CDR3 DNA: TGTGCCAGCAGTTTGCCGACGTTGAATAGCAATCAGCCCCAGCATTTT.

A word on this clonotype: One junction end disagrees with the germline gene, perhaps due to a read error. The rearrangement joins TRBV27 to TRBJ1-6; D may be TRBD1 (6 bases). The germline V gene has CDR1 MNHEY and CDR2 SMNVEV (reference sequence). The length of the CDR3 is 15 residues. Here the CDR3 DNA reads TGTGCCAGCAGCCAGTCTTGGGGGCATCATTCACCCCGCCACTTT. Translation gives CASSQSWGHHSPRHF.

This clonotype was observed a few times. The CDR3 region is CASSLAPGSSYNEQFF. Here the CDR3 DNA reads TGTGCCAGCAGCTTAGCCCCAGGGAGCTCCTACAATGAGCAGTTCTTC. This chain links TRBV11-2 with TRBJ2-1; D assignment may be TRBD1 or TRBD2 (5 bases each). The CDR3 contains 16 residues. Trimming removed 1 base at V and 0 bases at J, with 10 bases between. The germline V gene has CDR1 SGHAT and CDR2 FQNNGV.

The chain links TRBV3-1 to TRBJ2-7, with 7 bases lining up with TRBD2. Germline V gives CDR1 LGHDT, CDR2 YNNKEL (reference sequence). The CDR3 loop spans 11 amino acids. The V and J ends lost 8 bases and 2 bases, in that order; junction bases with no gene match: 0. CDR3 coding DNA: TGTGCCAGCGGGGGGGCCTACGAGCAGTACTTC. This codes for CASGGAYEQYF.

This chain joins TRBV6-5 and TRBJ2-1, with D possibly being TRBD2 (5 bases). CDR1 and CDR2 from the germline V gene are MNHEY and SVGAGI. The CDR3 contains 14 residues. Deletions cut 0 bases from V and 10 bases from J, with 13 bases between. CDR3 sequence: CASSYSATRGEQFF. CDR3 DNA sequence: TGTGCCAGCAGTTACTCGGCTACCAGAGGGGAGCAGTTCTTC.

The V gene is TRBV18, the J gene TRBJ2-1, with 11 bases identical to TRBD2. After removal of 6 bases from V and 6 bases from J, the junction contained 7 bases not matched to a gene. Germline V gives CDR1 KGHSH, CDR2 LQKENI. The CDR3 is 15 residues long. The CDR3 region has the DNA TGTGCCAGCTCCCGGACTAGCGGGCCAGTCAATGAGCAGTTCTTC. It specifies CASSRTSGPVNEQFF. The full variable domain, with the rest looked up from reference TRBV18 and TRBJ2-1, is NAGVMQNPRHLVRRRGQEARLRCSPMKGHSHVYWYRQLPEEGLKFMVYLQKENIIDESGMPKERFSAEFPKEGPSILRIQQVVRGDSAAYFCASSRTSGPVNEQFFGPGTRLTVL.

The gene calls are TRBV15 and TRBJ2-3; D not certain. The V and J ends lost 4 bases and 3 bases respectively, with 8 bases between them. The CDR3 covers 13 residues. Germline-derived CDR1 and CDR2 are LNHNV and YYDKDF (reference sequence). Here the CDR3 DNA reads TGTGCCACCAGCACGAGAGAGACAGATACGCAGTATTTT. Its translation: CATSTRETDTQYF.

The V call is TRBV20-1, the J call TRBJ2-1; 13 nucleotides align to TRBD2. The J segment lost 5 bases and the V segment lost 1 base, leaving 2 bases of the junction unmatched. The germline V gene has CDR1 DFQATT and CDR2 SNEGSKA (reference sequence). This CDR3 comprises 15 residues. The CDR3 spells CSARAGTSGNNEQFF. The CDR3 DNA reads as TGCAGTGCTAGAGCCGGGACTAGCGGGAACAATGAGCAGTTCTTC.

The chain uses TRBV27 and TRBJ1-5; a possible D gene is TRBD1 (6 bases). Germline V gene data show CDR1 as MNHEY and CDR2 as SMNVEV (reference sequence). The length of the CDR3 is 15 residues. Trimming removed 3 bases at V and 4 bases at J, with 13 bases between. In DNA, the CDR3 is TGTGCCAGCAGTTTCGTGGGGGCTGGAAATCAGCCCCAGCATTTT. Translated: CASSFVGAGNQPQHF.

This chain links TRBV12-3 or TRBV12-4 with TRBJ1-2; TRBD1 might be the D (6 bases). V lost 6 bases and J 4 bases, leaving 15 bases between the germline ends. This CDR3 spans 14 amino acids. The CDR3 here is CASRNQGISYGYTF. DNA for the CDR3: TGTGCCAGCAGAAATCAGGGGATCTCCTATGGCTACACCTTC.

The V and J genes are TRBV4-1 and TRBJ1-3; D call uncertain. V gave up 1 base and J gave up 6 bases, with 10 bases separating them. The CDR3 loop spans 14 amino acids. Germline CDR1 is MGHRA and CDR2 is YSYEKL. The CDR3 reads CASSQVFGENTIYF. As DNA, the CDR3 is TGCGCCAGCAGCCAAGTTTTCGGGGAAAACACCATATATTTT.

CDR3 protein: CASYELANTDTQYF. CDR3 DNA: TGTGCCAGCTATGAACTAGCGAACACAGATACGCAGTATTTT. The V and J genes are TRBV2 and TRBJ2-3; the match to TRBD2 covers 7 bases. CDR1 and CDR2 from the germline V gene are SNHLY and FYNNEI. Trimming at V came to 8 bases and at J to 2 bases, leaving 7 bases not matched to a gene. The CDR3 totals 14 residues.

The gene calls are TRBV30 and TRBJ2-6, with 8 bases that match TRBD1. J lost 0 bases, V lost 1 base, and 2 bases had no gene match. Germline-derived CDR1 and CDR2 are GTSNPN and SVGIG (reference sequence). The CDR3 length is 16 residues. The CDR3 is CAWSGDRISGANVLTF. DNA of the CDR3: TGTGCCTGGAGTGGGGACAGGATCTCTGGGGCCAACGTCCTGACTTTC.

V is TRBV20-1 and J is TRBJ1-4; a weak D match, TRBD1 (6 bases). With 6 bases removed from V and 8 bases from J, the gap between germline ends came to 13 bases. The CDR3 consists of 12 residues. Germline V gives CDR1 DFQATT, CDR2 SNEGSKA (reference sequence). CDR3 DNA sequence: TGCAGTGCCTGGGGGCAGAACGAAAAACTGTTTTTT. It encodes CSAWGQNEKLFF.

J is TRBJ2-3 and V is TRBV4-2; 14 nucleotides agree with TRBD2. The V segment lost 0 bases and the J segment 3 bases; nucleotides outside the gene matches: 2. The CDR3 length is 17 residues. Germline CDR1 LGHNA, CDR2 YNFKEQ. The CDR3 loop is CASSQETSGGATDTQYF. The CDR3 DNA follows: TGTGCCAGCAGCCAAGAGACTAGCGGGGGGGCAACAGATACGCAGTATTTT.

This clonotype was picked up one time. The chain recombines TRBV9 with TRBJ2-1; 8 bases match TRBD2. Germline CDR1 is SGDLS and CDR2 is YYNGEE. Unmatched junction bases numbered 8, after V lost 3 bases and J lost 6 bases. The CDR3 runs to 15 residues. In DNA form, the CDR3 reads TGTGCCAGCAGCGAGAGCGGGAGAGGGGGCAATGAGCAGTTCTTC. Its protein product is CASSESGRGGNEQFF.